This TCR beta chain was documented in a study of vaccination effects on CD4 cells after COVID-19. Following culture for roughly 10 days, CD4+ T cells were isolated. All study participants received two doses of BNT162b2 or mRNA-1273 vaccine. Each vaccine recipient was nucleocapsid antibody negative and had no prior SARS-CoV-2 infection. IL-2 medium took the place of half the medium on both days 3 and 7. This clone was seen more than once but under ten times. The target antigen is unknown. With V trimmed by 7 bases and J by 4 bases, 8 bases remained unmatched. The CDR3 runs to 14 residues. From germline, CDR1 is LNHNV and CDR2 YYDKDF (reference sequence). Clones were sequenced by immunoSEQ multiplex PCR, and TCRdb holds only the in-frame ones, with some missing. The sample contains tens of thousands of clones, approximately 73% of which appear only once.

The chain uses TRBV15 and TRBJ1-1; 8 bases fit TRBD1. The clonotype originates from a human donor who received a COVID-19 vaccine. The specimen comprised CD4+ T cells from PBMCs cultured without peptide, sampled after COVID-19 vaccination. The CDR3 bases are TGTGCCACCACCAAGGACAGGGTGGGCACTGAAGCTTTCTTT. Protein sequence: CATTKDRVGTEAFF.